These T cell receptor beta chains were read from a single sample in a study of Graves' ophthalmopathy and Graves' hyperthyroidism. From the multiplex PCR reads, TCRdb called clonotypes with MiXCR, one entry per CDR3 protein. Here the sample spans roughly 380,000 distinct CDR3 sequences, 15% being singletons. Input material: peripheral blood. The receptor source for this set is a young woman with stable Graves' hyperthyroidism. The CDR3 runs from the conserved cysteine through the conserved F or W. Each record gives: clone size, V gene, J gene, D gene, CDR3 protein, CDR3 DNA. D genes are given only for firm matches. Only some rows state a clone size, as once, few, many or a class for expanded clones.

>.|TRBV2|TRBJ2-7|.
CASSVGQNPYEQYF
TGTGCCAGCAGTGTAGGGCAGAACCCCTACGAGCAGTACTTC
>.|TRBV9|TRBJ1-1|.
CASSVGPNTEASF
TGTGCCAGCAGCGTGGGACCGAACACTGAAGCTTCCTTT
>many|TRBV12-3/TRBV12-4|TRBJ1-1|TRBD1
CASSLLMRGPTEAFF
TGTGCCAGCAGTCTTCTGATGAGGGGGCCCACTGAAGCTTTCTTT
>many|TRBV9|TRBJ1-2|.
CASSDFPDSYGYTF
TGTGCCAGCAGCGATTTTCCGGACAGCTACGGCTACACCTTC
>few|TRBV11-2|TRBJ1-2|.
CASQPRRGALEGYTF
TGTGCCAGTCAACCCAGGCGGGGGGCCCTCGAAGGCTACACCTTC
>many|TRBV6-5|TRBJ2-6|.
CASSYSILVSGANVLTF
TGTGCCAGCAGTTACTCGATTTTGGTCTCTGGGGCCAACGTCCTGACTTTC
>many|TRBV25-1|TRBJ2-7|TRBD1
CASLLSTGDPYEQYF
TGTGCCAGCCTTCTCTCGACAGGGGACCCCTACGAGCAGTACTTC
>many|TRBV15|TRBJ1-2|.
CATSRVAYYGYTF
TGTGCCACCAGCAGAGTAGCATACTATGGCTACACCTTC
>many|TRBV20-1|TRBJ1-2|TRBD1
CSASPGQSLGYTF
TGCAGTGCTAGCCCGGGACAGAGCCTCGGCTACACCTTC
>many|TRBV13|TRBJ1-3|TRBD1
CASSAVGQGGGNTIYF
TGTGCCAGCAGCGCCGTCGGACAGGGGGGTGGAAACACCATATATTTT
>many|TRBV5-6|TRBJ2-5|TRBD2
CASSFASGNQETQYF
TGTGCCAGCAGCTTTGCTAGCGGCAATCAAGAGACCCAGTACTTC
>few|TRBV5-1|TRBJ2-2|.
CASSLILARTGELFF
TGCGCCAGCAGCTTGATCCTAGCTCGAACCGGGGAGCTGTTTTTT
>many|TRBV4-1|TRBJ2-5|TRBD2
CASSLRTSGGGTQYF
TGCGCCAGCAGCCTTCGGACTAGCGGGGGCGGGACCCAGTACTTC
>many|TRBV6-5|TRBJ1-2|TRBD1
CASSYGYRGANYGYTF
TGTGCCAGCAGTTACGGTTACAGGGGAGCTAACTATGGCTACACCTTC
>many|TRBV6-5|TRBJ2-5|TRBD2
CASRGGGLETQYF
TGTGCCAGCAGGGGCGGGGGGCTGGAGACCCAGTACTTC
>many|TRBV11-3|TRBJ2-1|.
CASSLDRNNEQFF
TGTGCCAGCAGCTTAGACAGAAACAATGAGCAGTTCTTC
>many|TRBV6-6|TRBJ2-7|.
CASSYISPSMLGSYEQYF
TGTGCCAGCAGTTACATCTCCCCATCGATGCTCGGATCCTACGAGCAGTACTTC
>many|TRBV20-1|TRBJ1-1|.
CSAIGPLGTEAFF
TGCAGTGCTATCGGCCCCTTGGGCACTGAAGCTTTCTTT
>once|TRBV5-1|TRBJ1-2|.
CASSLLEANPYGYTF
TGCGCCAGCAGCTTACTGGAGGCTAATCCCTATGGCTACACCTTC
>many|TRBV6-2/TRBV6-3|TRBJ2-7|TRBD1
CASSYALGQGKYEQYF
TGTGCCAGCAGTTACGCGTTGGGACAGGGGAAATACGAGCAGTACTTC
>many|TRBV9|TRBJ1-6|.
CASSLADSYNSPLHF
TGTGCCAGCAGCCTAGCGGACAGTTATAATTCACCCCTCCACTTT
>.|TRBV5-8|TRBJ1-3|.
CASSFTKTTIYF
TGTGCCAGCAGCTTTACGAAGACCACCATATATTTT
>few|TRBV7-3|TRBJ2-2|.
CASSLIGGPNTGELFF
TGTGCCAGCAGCTTAATCGGGGGACCAAACACCGGGGAGCTGTTTTTT
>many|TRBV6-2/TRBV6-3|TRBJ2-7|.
CASSYDMIISYEQYF
TGTGCCAGCAGTTATGATATGATCATCTCCTACGAGCAGTACTTC
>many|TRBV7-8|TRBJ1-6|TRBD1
CASSLVVAGGFSYNSPLHF
TGTGCCAGCAGCTTAGTTGTCGCAGGGGGCTTTTCCTATAATTCACCCCTCCACTTT